This T cell receptor beta chain was documented in a study of shared clonotypes between healthy human individuals. Across the whole study: Per donor, three plates held CD4 naive cells, three held CD4 memory, two held CD8 naive and one held CD8 memory.

In replicate PCRs of sorted subsets, about 220 ng DNA, approximately 30,000 T cell genomes, was used. This table comes from immunoSEQ multiplex PCR, and its TCRdb copy is limited to in-frame clones, with some not included. The sample shows 1.5 million to 2.5 million clones, approximately 94% of them seen only once. Trimming removed 4 bases from V and 0 bases from J, with 10 bases in between. Germline CDR1 reads SGHTS; CDR2 reads YDEGEE. The CDR3 loop spans 15 amino acids. The naive CD8 population came from CD45RO-negative cells selected for CCR7, without terminally differentiated effector memory CD45RA+ cells.

The genes are TRBV5-8 and TRBJ2-2; tentatively, D is TRBD1 (5 bases). Sequencing input: naive CD8+ T cells sorted from blood. This receptor was obtained from a young man in good health. The CDR3 here is CASSRRQTNTGELFF. CDR3 nucleotide sequence: TGTGCCAGCAGCCGACGACAGACGAACACCGGGGAGCTGTTTTTT.